This T cell receptor beta chain was profiled in a study of blood T cell repertoires in COVID-19 (dated by TCRdb to 2020 to 2022). Turning to the overall study: Samples from collaborators originated in the United States, Italy and Spain and spanned both the acute and convalescent phases of COVID-19. The prospective study material was composed of cDNA or gDNA derived from T cells, B-cell-depleted T cells, or PBMCs. Subjects who had been exposed to COVID-19, were actively infected with it, or had recovered from it provided the deeply sampled blood TCRbeta repertoires that made up the dataset. The repertoires were made available in a free public database intended to serve as a resource for research on the immune response to SARS-CoV-2. Samples came from the ongoing ImmuneRACE study (first 160 participants) plus 1,254 subjects from 6 global collaborators. A de-identified subject ID, COVID-19 status, age in years and sex were almost always included in the sample metadata. Where available, HLA class I and class II types were taken from metadata supplied by the sample provider and were not determined by assay-based typing. Study-wide conclusions, independent of this receptor: The amount of clinical and demographic metadata varied by source and participant and was provided uncurated.

CDR1 and CDR2 were assigned from the germline V gene as SGHAT and FQNNGV. The CDR3 runs 15 amino acids, cysteine and phenylalanine included. Only CDR3 DNA is held: 45 bases, read in frame from base 1. Germline trimming amounts to 1 base on V and 3 bases on J, with 4 as the count of junction bases outside the gene matches. As for this clone: It lacks a known antigen. No base qualities exist here, and no much larger clone lies one base off it.

Participants in the prospective study were enrolled through a virtual design, were aged 18 to 89 years, and lived in some 24 United States geographic areas. To assign participants to cohorts, the prospective study relied on clinical history that participants themselves reported in a screening survey and a study questionnaire. Recovered participants in ImmuneRACE Cohort 3 were defined by two consecutive negative NP/OP PCR tests, clearance by a healthcare professional, or resolution of symptoms. Each participant in the prospective study had whole blood, serum and a nasopharyngeal or oropharyngeal swab collected by mobile phlebotomists. Additional blood draws and questionnaires over an approximately 2-month period could optionally be provided by prospective study participants. Before DNA extraction, blood samples from the prospective study were shipped at room temperature or frozen. TCRbeta CDR3 regions were amplified from genomic DNA using the immunoSEQ Assay, a bias-controlled multiplex PCR. In the source study's methods: The number of nucleated cells in each sample was estimated by amplification of reference gene primers within the assay. To quantify the absolute abundance of each unique TCRbeta CDR3 rearrangement, sequence reads were collapsed and filtered. For each sample, productive Simpson clonality was calculated by taking the square root of Simpson's diversity index across productive rearrangements. The table was pulled from immuneACCESS by TCRdb, which kept in-frame rearrangements only. Such tables lose some clones; where checked, under half of the loss comes from unresolved V genes, and the rest has no known cause. The DNA was the basis for D and trimming; V, J and clone size are from that table. This sample has about 310,000 clones in its table, and approximately 89% of those were observed once. Of the sample, roughly a tenth falls within the top ten clones.

The chain couples TRBV11-2 to TRBJ2-3, with TRBD2 matching 7 junction bases. Sequences were obtained from PBMCs or T cells enriched from blood (not recorded which). The TCR originated in a woman younger than 45 who had recovered from COVID-19. The CDR3: CASSLAGGRTDTQYF. The nucleotides are TGTGCCAGCAGCTTAGCGGGCGGGAGAACAGATACGCAGTATTTT.